The 2 T cell receptor beta chains below were found in one sample sequenced in a study of T cell clonality in common variable immunodeficiency. TCRdb's copy holds only in-frame clones and misses some; the assay was immunoSEQ multiplex PCR. Listed for the sample are about 37,000 clones, none seen a single time. Material: peripheral blood mononuclear cells. All receptors derive from a person between 18 and 75 years old in good health.

In its sample, this clone was seen many times. Read coverage stops 3 residues before the CDR3 terminus; the germline J gene supplies the remainder. The sample contains more than one DNA sequence encoding this CDR3. The chain uses TRBV20-1 and TRBJ2-3, with TRBD2 identical over 12 bases. CDR1 and CDR2 (germline): DFQATT, SNEGSKA (reference sequence). V lost 6 bases and J lost 3; bases outside the gene matches: 7. The CDR3 covers 15 residues. Incomplete CDR3 DNA: TGCAGTGCAGCCGGGACTAGCGGGTCGACAGATACG. The encoded protein is CSAAGTSGSTDT. The complete CDR3 reads CSAAGTSGSTDTQYF.

This clone has a count of ten or more. The CDR3 end is not reached by the read, which stops 3 residues before it; the germline J gene fills it in. This sequence joins TRBV12-3 or TRBV12-4 and TRBJ1-4; TRBD1 aligns across 8 bases. The CDR3 runs 16 residues. J lost 7 bases, V lost 1 base, and 8 bases had no gene match. The CDR3 bases that were read are TGTGCCAGCAGTTTAGGTCCCGGACAGGGATTTGAAAAA. It specifies CASSLGPGQGFEK. Given in full, the CDR3 is CASSLGPGQGFEKLFF.